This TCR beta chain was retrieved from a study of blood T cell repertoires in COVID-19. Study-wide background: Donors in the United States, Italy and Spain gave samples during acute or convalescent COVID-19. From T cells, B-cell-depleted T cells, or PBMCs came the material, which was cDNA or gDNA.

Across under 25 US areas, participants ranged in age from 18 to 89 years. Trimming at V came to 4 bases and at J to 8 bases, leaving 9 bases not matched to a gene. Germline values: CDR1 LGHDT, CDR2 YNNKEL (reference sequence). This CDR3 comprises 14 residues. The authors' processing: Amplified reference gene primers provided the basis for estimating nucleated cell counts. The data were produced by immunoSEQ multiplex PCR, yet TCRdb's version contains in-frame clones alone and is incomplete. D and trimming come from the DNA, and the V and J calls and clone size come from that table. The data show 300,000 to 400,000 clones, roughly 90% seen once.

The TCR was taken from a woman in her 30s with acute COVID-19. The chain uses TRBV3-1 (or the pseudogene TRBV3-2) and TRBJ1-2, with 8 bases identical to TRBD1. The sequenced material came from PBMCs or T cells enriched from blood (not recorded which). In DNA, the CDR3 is TGTGCCAGCAGCCCGCCAGGACAGGGTAGAGGCTACACCTTC. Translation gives CASSPPGQGRGYTF.